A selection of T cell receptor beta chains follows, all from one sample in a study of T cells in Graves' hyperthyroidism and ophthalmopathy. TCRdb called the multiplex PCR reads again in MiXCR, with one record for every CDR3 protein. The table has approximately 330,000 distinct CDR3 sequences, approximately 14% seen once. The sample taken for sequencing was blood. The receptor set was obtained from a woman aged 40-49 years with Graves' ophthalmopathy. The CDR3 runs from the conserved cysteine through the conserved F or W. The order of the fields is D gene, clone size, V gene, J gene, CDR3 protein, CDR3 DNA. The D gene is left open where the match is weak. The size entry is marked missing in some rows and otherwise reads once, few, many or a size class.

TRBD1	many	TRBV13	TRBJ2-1	CASSLRDSSYNEQFF	TGTGCCAGCAGCTTGAGGGACAGCTCCTACAATGAGCAGTTCTTC
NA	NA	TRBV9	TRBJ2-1	CASSVRGDEQFF	TGTGCCAGCAGCGTCCGTGGTGATGAGCAGTTCTTC
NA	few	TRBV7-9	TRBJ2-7	CASSLRGSGEFYEQYF	TGTGCCAGCAGCTTAAGGGGTTCAGGGGAATTCTACGAGCAGTACTTC
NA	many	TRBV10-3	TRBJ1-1	CAITPLPANTEAFF	TGTGCCATCACCCCCTTACCGGCGAACACTGAAGCTTTCTTT
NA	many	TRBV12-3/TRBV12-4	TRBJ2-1	CASSFTGQNNEQFF	TGTGCCAGCAGTTTTACGGGGCAAAACAATGAGCAGTTCTTC
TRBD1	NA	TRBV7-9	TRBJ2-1	CASSSGQGVVNEQFF	TGTGCCAGCAGCTCTGGACAGGGGGTGGTCAATGAGCAGTTCTTC
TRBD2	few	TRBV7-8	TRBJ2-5	CASSLGGAGVEETQYF	TGTGCCAGCAGCTTAGGAGGGGCGGGGGTCGAAGAGACCCAGTACTTC
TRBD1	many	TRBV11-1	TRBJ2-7	CASGQGGDEQYF	TGTGCCAGCGGACAGGGTGGGGACGAGCAGTACTTC
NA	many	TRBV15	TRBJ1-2	CATSKDSNYGYTF	TGTGCCACCAGCAAGGACAGTAACTATGGCTACACCTTC
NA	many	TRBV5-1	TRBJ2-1	CASSLEPNNNEQFF	TGCGCCAGCAGCTTGGAACCCAACAACAATGAGCAGTTCTTC
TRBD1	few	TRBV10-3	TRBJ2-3	CAISDRDRGTDTQYF	TGTGCCATCAGTGACCGGGACAGGGGCACAGATACGCAGTATTTT
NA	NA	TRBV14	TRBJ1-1	CASCERGNTEAFF	TGTGCCAGCTGTGAGAGGGGAAACACTGAAGCTTTCTTT
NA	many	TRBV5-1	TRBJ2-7	CASSPGYEQYF	TGTGCCAGCAGCCCGGGTTACGAGCAGTACTTC
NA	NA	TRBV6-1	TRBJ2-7	CASSAEGAYEQYF	TGTGCCAGCAGTGCGGAGGGGGCCTACGAGCAGTACTTC
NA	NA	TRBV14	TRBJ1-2	CASSQSRGSGGYTF	TGTGCCAGCAGCCAAAGCAGGGGATCGGGAGGCTACACCTTC
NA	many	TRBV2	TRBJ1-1	CASNEGENTEAFF	TGTGCCAGCAATGAGGGGGAGAACACTGAAGCTTTCTTT
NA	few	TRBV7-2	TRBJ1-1	CASKQVGRARTEAFF	TGTGCCAGCAAACAAGTGGGCAGGGCCAGGACTGAAGCTTTCTTT
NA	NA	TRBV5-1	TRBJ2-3	CASSLGRPDTQYF	TGCGCCAGCAGCTTGGGACGGCCAGATACGCAGTATTTT